A selection of T cell receptor beta chains follows, all from one sample in a study of T-cell reconstitution after alpha-beta-depleted transplantation in children. Each CDR3 protein gets one entry after TCRdb re-called the PCR reads with MiXCR. The sample shows around 450,000 distinct CDR3 sequences, 15% to 20% of them seen only once. Here the sequenced sample was PBMCs, mostly from graft donor cells, taken 360 days after TCRalphabeta/CD19-depleted stem cell transplant. Receptors were obtained from a boy in the first two years of life who had a stem cell transplant for Wiskott-Aldrich syndrome, so the T cells may come from the graft donor. Both conserved end residues are part of each CDR3. A D gene is named only where the DNA matches it firmly. The size entry is marked missing in some rows and otherwise reads once, few, many or a size class.

j_gene | abundance | d_gene | v_gene | CDR3aa | CDR3nt
TRBJ2-5 | few | TRBD2 | TRBV5-1 | CASRPGKRGGEETQYF | TGCGCCAGCAGGCCCGGGAAGCGGGGGGGCGAAGAGACCCAGTACTTC
TRBJ2-3 | NA | TRBD2 | TRBV12-3/TRBV12-4 | CASSLVPTTSGRAIDTQYF | TGTGCCAGCAGTTTAGTACCCACGACTAGCGGGAGGGCTATAGATACGCAGTATTTT
TRBJ1-1 | NA | NA | TRBV4-3 | CASSQDPPLGDTEAFF | TGCGCCAGCAGCCAAGATCCACCCCTGGGGGACACTGAAGCTTTCTTT
TRBJ2-1 | NA | TRBD2 | TRBV5-1 | CASSPRGREGYNEQFF | TGCGCCAGCAGCCCCAGAGGGCGGGAGGGCTACAATGAGCAGTTCTTC
TRBJ2-5 | few | TRBD2 | TRBV6-2/TRBV6-3 | CASSNPDLLAGGGETQYF | TGTGCCAGCAGCAATCCCGACCTACTAGCGGGAGGAGGAGAGACCCAGTACTTC
TRBJ2-7 | few | TRBD1 | TRBV12-3/TRBV12-4 | CASSFRGQGAVYEQYF | TGTGCCAGCAGTTTTCGAGGACAGGGGGCAGTCTACGAGCAGTACTTC
TRBJ1-4 | NA | NA | TRBV6-2/TRBV6-3 | CASRRTAATNEKLFF | TGTGCCAGCAGACGGACGGCTGCAACTAATGAAAAACTGTTTTTT
TRBJ1-1 | NA | NA | TRBV25-1 | CASHSGRLRGSGTEAFF | TGTGCCAGCCACAGTGGCCGGCTACGAGGAAGTGGAACTGAAGCTTTCTTT
TRBJ1-5 | NA | TRBD1 | TRBV27 | CASSLTGKADQPQHF | TGTGCCAGCAGTTTGACAGGGAAGGCGGATCAGCCCCAGCATTTT
TRBJ2-3 | few | TRBD2 | TRBV28 | CASSLYPRLAGGPTDTQYF | TGTGCCAGCAGTTTATACCCCCGACTAGCGGGGGGGCCCACAGATACGCAGTATTTT
TRBJ2-1 | few | TRBD2 | TRBV9 | CASTRLAGPSSYNEQFF | TGTGCCAGCACGAGACTAGCGGGACCCAGCTCCTACAATGAGCAGTTCTTC
TRBJ2-5 | NA | NA | TRBV24-1 | CATSIGSQETQYF | TGTGCCACCAGTATCGGCAGTCAAGAGACCCAGTACTTC
TRBJ2-6 | few | TRBD1 | TRBV19 | CASSPRQGTTGANVLTF | TGTGCCAGTAGTCCAAGACAGGGGACCACTGGGGCCAACGTCCTGACTTTC
TRBJ2-5 | few | NA | TRBV5-1 | CASSYEDQETQYF | TGCGCCAGCAGCTACGAGGATCAAGAGACCCAGTACTTC
TRBJ2-7 | few | TRBD2 | TRBV5-1 | CASSSQTSGRAEQYF | TGCGCCAGCAGCTCACAGACTAGCGGGAGGGCCGAGCAGTACTTC
TRBJ2-1 | NA | TRBD1 | TRBV5-1 | CASSYRDSVSEQFF | TGCGCCAGCAGCTACCGGGACAGCGTAAGTGAGCAGTTCTTC
TRBJ2-3 | NA | TRBD2 | TRBV3-1 | CASSPRTGTSGASTDTQYF | TGTGCCAGCAGTCCAAGAACCGGGACTAGCGGGGCGAGCACAGATACGCAGTATTTT
TRBJ2-5 | once | NA | TRBV27 | CASSLLGGAPQETQYF | TGTGCCAGCAGTTTACTGGGGGGGGCCCCCCAGGAGACCCAGTACTTC
TRBJ2-1 | NA | TRBD2 | TRBV12-5 | CASGLVRGGFYNEQFF | TGTGCTAGTGGTTTGGTTCGCGGGGGGTTCTACAATGAGCAGTTCTTC
TRBJ2-1 | NA | NA | TRBV7-2 | CASSLSSSGPAYNEQFF | TGTGCCAGCAGCTTATCTTCATCAGGACCAGCCTACAATGAGCAGTTCTTC
TRBJ2-3 | NA | TRBD1 | TRBV7-2 | CASSFDRAPAQYF | TGTGCCAGCAGCTTCGACAGGGCCCCTGCGCAGTATTTT
TRBJ2-3 | NA | NA | TRBV18 | CASSPLPGQPTDTQYF | TGTGCCAGCTCACCACTCCCGGGGCAACCCACAGATACGCAGTATTTT
TRBJ2-2 | NA | TRBD1 | TRBV5-4 | CASSFASRGRNTGELFF | TGTGCCAGCAGCTTCGCGTCCAGGGGGAGGAACACCGGGGAGCTGTTTTTT
TRBJ2-7 | NA | TRBD2 | TRBV5-6 | CASTHGTRSSYEQYF | TGTGCCAGCACCCACGGGACTAGGAGCTCCTACGAGCAGTACTTC
TRBJ1-3 | NA | NA | TRBV7-2 | CASSSRVLHSGNTIYF | TGTGCCAGCAGCTCCCGAGTACTCCACTCTGGAAACACCATATATTTT
TRBJ1-6 | NA | NA | TRBV27 | CASSPYTDNSPLHF | TGTGCCAGCAGTCCTTACACAGATAATTCACCCCTCCACTTT
TRBJ2-4 | few | NA | TRBV28 | CASSLRQRGYIQYF | TGTGCCAGCAGTTTAAGACAACGGGGATACATTCAGTACTTC
TRBJ2-2 | NA | NA | TRBV12-3/TRBV12-4 | CASSLGDTLNTGELFF | TGTGCCAGCAGTTTAGGGGACACCTTGAACACCGGGGAGCTGTTTTTT
TRBJ2-1 | NA | NA | TRBV7-9 | CASSLGWGLKNEQFF | TGTGCCAGCAGCTTGGGGTGGGGACTGAAAAATGAGCAGTTCTTC
TRBJ2-7 | few | TRBD1 | TRBV7-8 | CASSDTIDRDLYEQYF | TGTGCCAGCAGCGATACGATCGACAGGGATCTCTACGAGCAGTACTTC